This paragraph reports one TCR beta chain. What it recognizes is unknown. TCRdb's copy holds only in-frame clones and misses some; the assay was immunoSEQ multiplex PCR. The sample comprises 120,000 to 150,000 clones, just over 90% of which are singletons, and 1.9% rests with the top ten. These data originate in a study of T cell responses to AZD1222 COVID-19 vaccine. From germline, CDR1 is SGHTA and CDR2 FQGTGA. The length of the CDR3 is 14 residues. V was clipped by 4 bases and J by 5 bases, with 13 bases between them. Study-wide findings and caveats: Of spike-specific TCRs, nearly half reportedly target regions left unmutated in variants. Dominant at 160-218 and 743-854, vaccine-associated CD4 TCRs also spanned spike.

This TCR was recovered from an adult in good health. The sequencing used peripheral blood, collected on day 0 of AZD1222 vaccination. The chain carries TRBV7-3 and TRBJ2-3; D possibly corresponds to TRBD2 (6 bases). The CDR3 reads CASSWTAGKDTQYF. The CDR3 region has the DNA TGTGCCAGCAGCTGGACCGCGGGGAAAGATACGCAGTATTTT.